These 26 T cell receptor beta chains were all obtained from the same sample, sequenced in a study of T cell changes during pregnancy in multiple sclerosis. Profiled with immunoSEQ multiplex PCR; TCRdb holds only in-frame clones, not every one. The sample has roughly 61,000 clones; roughly 93% are singletons. The sequencing used peripheral blood, collected after pregnancy. The receptors were gathered from a female donor with multiple sclerosis, enrolled in a pregnancy study.

V and J are TRBV7-3 and TRBJ2-6; TRBD2 aligns across 10 bases. The CDR3 totals 17 residues. Losses at the gene ends were 5 bases for V and 0 bases for J; bases not matched to a gene: 4. Germline V gives CDR1 SGHTA, CDR2 FQGTGA. CDR3 region: CASSTLAGSSGANVLTF. CDR3 in DNA: TGTGCCAGCAGCACACTAGCGGGGAGCTCTGGGGCCAACGTCCTGACTTTC.

V and J are TRBV5-8 and TRBJ1-5; 8 positions match TRBD1. Trimming took 4 bases from V and 4 from J; bases not matched to a gene: 10. This CDR3 is built from 16 residues. Germline V CDR1 and CDR2: SGHTS, YDEGEE. The CDR3 coding sequence is TGTGCCAGCAGCCTAATTGACAGGGGAAGAAATCAGCCCCAGCATTTT. Translating it yields CASSLIDRGRNQPQHF.

J is TRBJ2-1 and V is TRBV15; D is undetermined. The CDR3 runs to 15 residues. V lost 0 bases and J lost 10, with 16 bases in between. In germline, CDR1 is LNHNV, CDR2 YYDKDF (reference sequence). In nucleotides, the CDR3 is TGTGCCACCAGCAGAGATACGGCCGCCGTCGGGGAGCAGTTCTTC. Its protein product is CATSRDTAAVGEQFF.

V is TRBV18 and J is TRBJ2-7, with 8 bases lining up with TRBD1. The V segment lost 6 bases and the J segment 2 bases; nucleotides outside the gene matches: 18. The length of the CDR3 is 18 residues. The germline CDR1 and CDR2 sequences are KGHSH and LQKENI. The CDR3 DNA follows: TGTGCCAGCTCCCTAACCCCAAGGACAGGGCCCACTACCTACGAGCAGTACTTC. This translates into CASSLTPRTGPTTYEQYF.

This clone came up once. This chain joins TRBV27 and TRBJ2-3; weak D call: TRBD1 (6 bases). Trimming left V 6 bases short and J 1 base short, with 14 bases between. The CDR3 is 15 residues long. Germline V CDR1 and CDR2: MNHEY, SMNVEV (reference sequence). CDR3 nucleotides: TGTGCCAGCAGCCTCAGGGGAGCCGGCACAGATACGCAGTATTTT. Its protein product is CASSLRGAGTDTQYF.

This chain connects TRBV6-1 to TRBJ2-3; D gene ambiguous. Germline lookup yields CDR1 MNHNS and CDR2 SASEGT. V was trimmed by 6 bases and J by 2 bases, leaving 6 bases between them. The CDR3 totals 12 residues. The CDR3 DNA follows: TGTGCCAGCAGGTCAATCACAGATACGCAGTATTTT. Translated, it gives CASRSITDTQYF.

The rearrangement links TRBV5-1 to TRBJ2-1, with 10 bases fitting TRBD2. Germline CDR1 and CDR2: SGHRS and YFSETQ. Losses at the gene ends were 3 bases for V and 5 bases for J; bases not matched to a gene: 5. The CDR3 extends over 15 amino acids. The CDR3 nucleotides are TGCGCCAGCAGCTCTGGACTAGCGGAAAACAATGAGCAGTTCTTC. Encoded protein: CASSSGLAENNEQFF.

This clone was observed a single time. This chain links TRBV4-2 with TRBJ2-2; 9 bases fit TRBD2. The CDR3 covers 17 residues. Germline values: CDR1 LGHNA, CDR2 YNFKEQ. Losses at the gene ends were 3 bases for V and 4 bases for J; bases not matched to a gene: 9. The CDR3 nucleotides read TGTGCCAGCAGCCAGGGCGGGGGGGAACGGGTCACCGGGGAGCTGTTTTTT. It codes for CASSQGGGERVTGELFF.

The chain has TRBV9 and TRBJ2-1; 9 positions agree with TRBD1. J lost 6 bases, V lost 0 bases, and 4 bases had no gene match. CDR3 size: 15 residues. Germline CDR1 reads SGDLS; CDR2 reads YYNGEE. Here the CDR3 reads CASSVVGQGSNEQFF. CDR3 DNA: TGTGCCAGCAGCGTAGTGGGACAGGGAAGCAATGAGCAGTTCTTC.

The V call is TRBV6-4, the J call TRBJ2-1; 10 bases are a match to TRBD1. Germline values: CDR1 MRHNA, CDR2 SNTAGT. The CDR3 contains 16 residues. The ends lost 0 bases at V and 6 bases at J; junction bases unmatched: 5. Here the CDR3 DNA reads TGTGCCAGCAGTGACTCGCCGGGACAGGGGCCCAATGAGCAGTTCTTC. Protein: CASSDSPGQGPNEQFF.

This chain uses TRBV16 with TRBJ2-7; D possibly corresponds to TRBD1 (5 bases). V lost 6 bases and J 4 bases, leaving 13 bases between the germline ends. Germline lookup yields CDR1 KGHSY and CDR2 FQNENV. CDR3 length: 13 residues. The CDR3 loop reads CASRPVDSYEQYF. Here the CDR3 DNA reads TGTGCCAGCAGGCCCGTAGACAGTTACGAGCAGTACTTC.

The J gene is TRBJ2-7, the V gene TRBV11-3, with 10 bases matching TRBD2. This CDR3 contains 17 residues. J was trimmed by 3 bases and V by 2 bases; bases with no gene match: 10. Germline V gives CDR1 SGHNT, CDR2 YENEEA. The CDR3 region has the DNA TGTGCCAGCAGCTTAACGGGAGCAGCGGGAGGGCTCTACGAGCAGTACTTC. Translated, it gives CASSLTGAAGGLYEQYF. Complete variable domain (other parts from reference TRBV11-3 and TRBJ2-7): EAGVVQSPRYKIIEKKQPVAFWCNPISGHNTLYWYLQNLGQGPELLIRYENEEAVDDSQLPKDRFSAERLKGVDSTLKIQPAELGDSAVYLCASSLTGAAGGLYEQYFGPGTRLTVT.

J is TRBJ2-1 and V is TRBV5-6, with D perhaps TRBD2 (6 bases). CDR3 length equals 13 residues. Deletions cut 0 bases from V and 8 bases from J, with 9 bases between. CDR1 is SGHDT and CDR2 is YYEEEE in the germline V gene. The CDR3 nucleotides read TGTGCCAGCAGCTTGGGACTAGGGGATGAGCAGTTCTTC. Residues: CASSLGLGDEQFF.

J is TRBJ2-1 and V is TRBV28, with TRBD2 identical over 15 bases. Per the germline V gene, CDR1 is MDHEN and CDR2 is SYDVKM. V shed 6 bases and J 6 bases; nucleotides not matched to a gene: 9. This CDR3 contains 17 residues. The CDR3 nucleotides read TGTGCCAGCAGCCCAACGGTGGGACTAGCGGGAGGCAATGAGCAGTTCTTC. It yields the protein CASSPTVGLAGGNEQFF.

Only one count was recorded for this clone. CDR3: CASSSYLAGRVQHTQYF. In nucleotides, the CDR3 is TGTGCCAGCAGCTCGTACCTAGCGGGACGCGTACAGCATACGCAGTATTTT. The chain recombines TRBV13 with TRBJ2-3; 9 bases are a match to TRBD2. CDR1 PRHDT and CDR2 FYEKMQ come from the germline V gene (reference sequence). This CDR3 comprises 17 residues. V was pared by 4 bases and J by 7 bases, with 15 bases of the junction left unmatched.

This rearrangement joins TRBV6-5 to TRBJ1-1; TRBD1 is a possible D gene (5 bases). Trimming left V 5 bases short and J 3 bases short, with 10 bases between. Germline V lookup: CDR1 MNHEY, CDR2 SVGAGI. The CDR3 has 13 amino acids. The DNA of the CDR3 is TGTGCCAGCAGTATCACAGGCTACACTGAAGCTTTCTTT. Its protein product is CASSITGYTEAFF.

The chain employs TRBV2 and TRBJ2-1; 12 bases match TRBD1. J was trimmed by 7 bases and V by 4 bases; bases with no gene match: 8. The CDR3 has 16 residues. Germline lookup yields CDR1 SNHLY and CDR2 FYNNEI. The DNA for the CDR3 is TGTGCCAGCAGTGGACCGGGACAGGGGGCGGGGAATGAGCAGTTCTTC. As protein: CASSGPGQGAGNEQFF.

This chain uses TRBV7-3 with TRBJ2-1, with D tentatively TRBD2 (5 bases). V was shortened by 1 base and J by 1 base, with 17 bases between the two germline ends. Germline V gene sequence: CDR1 SGHTA, CDR2 FQGTGA. The CDR3 contains 18 residues. This chain's CDR3 is CASSLKPLARSSYNEQFF. CDR3 nucleotide sequence: TGTGCCAGCAGCTTAAAGCCCCTAGCACGATCATCCTACAATGAGCAGTTCTTC.

The chain joins TRBV7-9 to TRBJ2-3, with 8 bases lining up with TRBD1. This CDR3 spans 14 amino acids. With 3 bases clipped from V and 6 bases from J, the junction kept 5 bases outside the gene matches. Germline CDR1 SEHNR, CDR2 FQNEAQ (reference sequence). The CDR3: CASSLGQAWDTQYF. The CDR3 DNA reads TGTGCCAGCAGCTTGGGACAGGCCTGGGATACGCAGTATTTT.

The chain uses TRBV11-2 and TRBJ2-1; 8 nucleotides match TRBD2. This CDR3 spans 13 amino acids. From germline, CDR1 is SGHAT and CDR2 FQNNGV. Trimming cost V 1 base and J 9 bases; bases outside gene matches: 2. CDR3 coding DNA: TGTGCCAGCAGCTTAGGACTAGCGTTTGAGCAGTTCTTC. Residues: CASSLGLAFEQFF. Combining the CDR3 with reference TRBV11-2 and TRBJ2-1 gives the whole variable domain EAGVAQSPRYKIIEKRQSVAFWCNPISGHATLYWYQQILGQGPKLLIQFQNNGVVDDSQLPKDRFSAERLKGVDSTLKIQPAKLEDSAVYLCASSLGLAFEQFFGPGTRLTVL.

The V gene is TRBV5-4, the J gene TRBJ2-7; D might be TRBD1 (6 bases). This CDR3 spans 14 amino acids. CDR1 and CDR2 from the germline V gene are SGHNT and YYREEE (reference sequence). Deletions cut 1 base from V and 4 bases from J, with 12 bases between. CDR3 sequence: CASSLRSGAYEQYF. The CDR3 bases are TGTGCCAGCAGCTTGAGGTCAGGGGCGTACGAGCAGTACTTC.

The rearrangement joins TRBV11-3 to TRBJ2-1; 14 bases fit TRBD2. CDR3 size: 19 residues. J was trimmed by 0 bases and V by 1 base; bases with no gene match: 5. Germline-derived CDR1 and CDR2 are SGHNT and YENEEA. Written as DNA, the CDR3 is TGTGCCAGCAGCTTAGGGGGACTAGCGGGAGAGCTCTCCTACAATGAGCAGTTCTTC. Translation gives CASSLGGLAGELSYNEQFF. Complete variable domain (other parts from reference TRBV11-3 and TRBJ2-1): EAGVVQSPRYKIIEKKQPVAFWCNPISGHNTLYWYLQNLGQGPELLIRYENEEAVDDSQLPKDRFSAERLKGVDSTLKIQPAELGDSAVYLCASSLGGLAGELSYNEQFFGPGTRLTVL.

This chain connects TRBV7-8 to TRBJ2-7, with TRBD2 matching over 8 bases. Germline V CDR1 and CDR2: SGHVS, FQNEAQ. V shed 1 base and J 2 bases; nucleotides not matched to a gene: 10. The CDR3 extends over 17 amino acids. The CDR3 sequence is CASSLVEVGLVTYEQYF. CDR3 nucleotides: TGTGCCAGCAGCTTAGTGGAAGTGGGACTAGTTACCTACGAGCAGTACTTC.

CDR3 bases: TGTGCCAGCAGACAGACAGGGTTGAACATTCAGTACTTC. Translated, it gives CASRQTGLNIQYF. The chain combines TRBV2 with TRBJ2-4, with 7 bases that match TRBD1. Trimming took 6 bases from V and 7 from J; bases not matched to a gene: 6. This CDR3 spans 13 amino acids. Germline assignment: CDR1 SNHLY and CDR2 FYNNEI.

Written as DNA, the CDR3 is TGTGCCAGCAGCTTCCCTGGGGTAGCGGGAGGAGATGAGCAGTTCTTC. Residues: CASSFPGVAGGDEQFF. V and J are TRBV7-9 and TRBJ2-1; 10 nucleotides align to TRBD2. The length of the CDR3 is 16 residues. The V gene's germline CDR1 is SEHNR and CDR2 FQNEAQ (reference sequence). Trimming at V came to 3 bases and at J to 8 bases, leaving 10 bases not matched to a gene.

The chain recombines TRBV7-8 with TRBJ1-1, with D perhaps matching TRBD1 (5 bases). CDR3 length: 14 amino acids. The V gene's germline CDR1 is SGHVS and CDR2 FQNEAQ. V was pared by 1 base and J by 5 bases, with 11 bases between. CDR3 residues: CASSLVQRGTEAFF. DNA for the CDR3: TGTGCCAGCAGCTTAGTCCAAAGGGGTACTGAAGCTTTCTTT.